This record looks at one T cell receptor (beta chain) sequence and its context. What it recognizes is unknown. This record belongs to a study of CD8+ T cells in alopecia areata. General study points: Expanded CD8+ clones among the top 100, and scalp clonality, were significantly decreased by tofacitinib.

Trimming took off 2 bases at V and 2 bases at J, with 12 bases between the two ends. Germline assignment: CDR1 MNHEY and CDR2 SVGAGI. The CDR3 has 15 residues. The sequencing template was cDNA reverse transcribed from extracted RNA. The method was immunoSEQ multiplex PCR; TCRdb's version includes in-frame clones alone and lacks a portion of them. This table has about 180,000 clones, roughly half appearing once. The treatment: oral pan-JAK inhibitor, 5-10 mg twice daily. The clonotype comes from a human donor with alopecia areata. The rearrangement links TRBV6-5 to TRBJ1-2; a possible D gene is TRBD1 (5 bases). The sample here was CD8+ T cells sorted from blood, taken between weeks 51 and 52, from a patient treated with tofacitinib. This CDR3 reads CASSYDGGTNYGYTF. CDR3 in DNA: TGTGCCAGCAGTTACGATGGGGGTACGAACTATGGCTACACCTTC.